The T cell receptor (beta chain) under discussion was sequenced for a study of blood T cell repertoires in COVID-19. Study as a whole: Sources were T cells, B-cell-depleted T cells, or PBMCs; the material itself was cDNA or gDNA.

Everyone who took part was 18 to 89 years old, and they came from about two dozen US areas. Self-reported history from a screening survey and questionnaire set each donor's cohort. Original analysis: The assay estimated nucleated cells by amplifying reference gene primers. Sequencing was performed with immunoSEQ multiplex PCR; in TCRdb, only in-frame clones are kept and a portion is missing. V, J and clone size derive from that table, while D and trimming were established from the DNA sequence. The table includes about 370,000 clones, around 87% detected once. CDR3 length equals 15 residues. In germline, CDR1 is MNHGY, CDR2 SVAAGI. The trim removed 4 bases at V and 2 bases at J, leaving 8 bases unmatched.

The material sequenced was PBMCs or T cells enriched from blood (not recorded which). The TCR comes from a man younger than 35 who had recovered from COVID-19. V is TRBV6-9 and J is TRBJ2-7; 7 nucleotides match TRBD1. Here the CDR3 DNA reads TGTGCCAGCAGTTCCGCCCCCGGGACAGCCTACGAGCAGTACTTC. It encodes CASSSAPGTAYEQYF.